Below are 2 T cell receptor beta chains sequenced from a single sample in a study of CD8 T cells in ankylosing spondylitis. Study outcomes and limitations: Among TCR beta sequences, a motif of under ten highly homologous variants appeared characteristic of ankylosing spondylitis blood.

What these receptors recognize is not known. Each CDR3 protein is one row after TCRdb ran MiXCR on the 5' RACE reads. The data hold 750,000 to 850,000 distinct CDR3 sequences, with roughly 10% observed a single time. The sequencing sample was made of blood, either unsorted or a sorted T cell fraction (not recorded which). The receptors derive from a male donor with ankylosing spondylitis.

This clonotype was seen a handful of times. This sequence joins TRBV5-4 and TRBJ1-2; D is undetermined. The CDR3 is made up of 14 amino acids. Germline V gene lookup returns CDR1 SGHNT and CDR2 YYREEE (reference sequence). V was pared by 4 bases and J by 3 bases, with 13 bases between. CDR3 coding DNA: TGTGCCAGCAGCGACGCCGGGAGCCACTATGGCTACACCTTC. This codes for CASSDAGSHYGYTF.

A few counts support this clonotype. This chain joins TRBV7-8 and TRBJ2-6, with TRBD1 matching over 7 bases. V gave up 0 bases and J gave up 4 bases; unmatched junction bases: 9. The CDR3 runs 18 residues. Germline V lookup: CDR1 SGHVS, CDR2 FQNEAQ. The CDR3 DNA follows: TGTGCCAGCAGCTTAGCCTCTAGGACAGGTTGGGGGGCCAACGTCCTGACTTTC. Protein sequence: CASSLASRTGWGANVLTF. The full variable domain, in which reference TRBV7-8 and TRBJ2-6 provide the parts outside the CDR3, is GAGVSQSPRYKVAKRGQDVALRCDPISGHVSLFWYQQALGQGPEFLTYFQNEAQLDKSGLPSDRFFAERPEGSVSTLKIQRTQQEDSAVYLCASSLASRTGWGANVLTFGAGSRLTVL.